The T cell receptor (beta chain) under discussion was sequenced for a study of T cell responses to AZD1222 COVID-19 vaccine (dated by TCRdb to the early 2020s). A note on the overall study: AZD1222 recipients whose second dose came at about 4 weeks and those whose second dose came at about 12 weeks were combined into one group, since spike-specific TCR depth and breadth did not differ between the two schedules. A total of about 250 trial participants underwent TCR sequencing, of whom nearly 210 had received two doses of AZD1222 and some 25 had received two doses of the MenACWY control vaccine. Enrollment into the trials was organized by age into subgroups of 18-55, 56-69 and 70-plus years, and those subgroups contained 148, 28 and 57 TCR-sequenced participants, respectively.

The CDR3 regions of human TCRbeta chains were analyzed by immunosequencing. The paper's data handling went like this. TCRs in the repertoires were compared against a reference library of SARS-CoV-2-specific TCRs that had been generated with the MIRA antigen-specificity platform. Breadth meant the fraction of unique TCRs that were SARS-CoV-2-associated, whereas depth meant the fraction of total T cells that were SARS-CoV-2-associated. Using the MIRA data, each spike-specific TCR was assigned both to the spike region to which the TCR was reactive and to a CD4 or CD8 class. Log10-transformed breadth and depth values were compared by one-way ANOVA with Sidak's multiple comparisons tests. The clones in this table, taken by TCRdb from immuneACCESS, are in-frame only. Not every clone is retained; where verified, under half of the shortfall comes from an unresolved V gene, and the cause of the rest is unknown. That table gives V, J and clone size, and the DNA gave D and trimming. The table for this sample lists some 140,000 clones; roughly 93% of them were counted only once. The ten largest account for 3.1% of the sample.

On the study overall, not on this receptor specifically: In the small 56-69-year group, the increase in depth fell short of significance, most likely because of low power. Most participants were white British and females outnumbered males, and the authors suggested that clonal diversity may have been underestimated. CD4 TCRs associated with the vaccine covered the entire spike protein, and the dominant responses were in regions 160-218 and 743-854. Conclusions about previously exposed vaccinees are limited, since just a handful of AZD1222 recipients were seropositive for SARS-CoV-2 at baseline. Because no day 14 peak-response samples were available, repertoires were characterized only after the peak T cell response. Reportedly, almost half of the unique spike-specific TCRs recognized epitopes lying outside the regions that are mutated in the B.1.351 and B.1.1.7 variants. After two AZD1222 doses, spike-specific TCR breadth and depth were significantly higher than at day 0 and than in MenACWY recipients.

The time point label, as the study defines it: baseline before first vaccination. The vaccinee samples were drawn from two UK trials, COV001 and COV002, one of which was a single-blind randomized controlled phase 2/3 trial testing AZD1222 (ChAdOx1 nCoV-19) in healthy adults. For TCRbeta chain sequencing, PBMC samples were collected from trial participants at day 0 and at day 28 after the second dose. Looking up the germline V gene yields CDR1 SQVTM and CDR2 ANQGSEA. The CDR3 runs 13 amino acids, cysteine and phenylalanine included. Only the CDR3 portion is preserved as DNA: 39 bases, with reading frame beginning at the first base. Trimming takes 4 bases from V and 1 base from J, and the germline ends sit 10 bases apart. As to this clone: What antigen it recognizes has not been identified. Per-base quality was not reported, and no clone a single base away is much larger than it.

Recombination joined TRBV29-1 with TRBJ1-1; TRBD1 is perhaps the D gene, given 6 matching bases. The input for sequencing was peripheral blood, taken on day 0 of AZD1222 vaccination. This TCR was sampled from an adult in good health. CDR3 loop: CSVAGQQNTEAFF. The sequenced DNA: TGCAGCGTTGCCGGACAGCAGAACACTGAAGCTTTCTTT. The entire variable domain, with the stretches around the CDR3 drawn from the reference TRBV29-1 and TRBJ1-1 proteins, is SAVISQKPSRDICQRGTSLTIQCQVDSQVTMMFWYRQQPGQSLTLIATANQGSEATYESGFVIDKFPISRPNLTFSTLTVSNMSPEDSSIYLCSVAGQQNTEAFFGQGTRLTVV.